The entry that follows covers one T cell receptor beta chain sequence. This sample is drawn from a study of blood T cell repertoires in COVID-19. Between the trimmed V and J ends, which lost 4 bases and 0 bases, there was a span of 13 bases. This CDR3 spans 17 amino acids. Germline V gene lookup returns CDR1 KGHSH and CDR2 LQKENI. The assay was immunoSEQ multiplex PCR, and TCRdb's table has in-frame clones only and misses some. The table shows approximately 270,000 clones, with under 90% occurring only once. The gene calls are TRBV18 and TRBJ2-6; a weak D match, TRBD1 (6 bases). The TCR comes from a man aged 45-65 years with acute or convalescent COVID-19. Sequencing was done on a sample of peripheral blood. The CDR3 coding sequence is TGTGCCAGCTCACACGGACAAGGGGGCTCTGGGGCCAACGTCCTGACTTTC. It yields the protein CASSHGQGGSGANVLTF.